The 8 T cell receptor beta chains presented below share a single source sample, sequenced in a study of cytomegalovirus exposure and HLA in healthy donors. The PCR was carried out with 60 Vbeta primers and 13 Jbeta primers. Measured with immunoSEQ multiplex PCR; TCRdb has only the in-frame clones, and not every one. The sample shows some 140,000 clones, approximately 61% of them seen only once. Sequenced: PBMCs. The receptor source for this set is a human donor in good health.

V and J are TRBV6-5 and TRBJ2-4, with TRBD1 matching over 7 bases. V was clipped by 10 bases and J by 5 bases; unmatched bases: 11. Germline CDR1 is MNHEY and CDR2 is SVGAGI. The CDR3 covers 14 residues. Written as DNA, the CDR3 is TGTGCCACCCACCGAGGGGGCTTCGAAAACATTCAGTACTTC. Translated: CATHRGGFENIQYF.

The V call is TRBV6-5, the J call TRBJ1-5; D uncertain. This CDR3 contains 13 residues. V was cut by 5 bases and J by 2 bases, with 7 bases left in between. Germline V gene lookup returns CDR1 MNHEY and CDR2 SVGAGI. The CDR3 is CASSEPGNQPQHF. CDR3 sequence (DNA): TGTGCCAGCAGTGAACCGGGCAATCAGCCCCAGCATTTT.

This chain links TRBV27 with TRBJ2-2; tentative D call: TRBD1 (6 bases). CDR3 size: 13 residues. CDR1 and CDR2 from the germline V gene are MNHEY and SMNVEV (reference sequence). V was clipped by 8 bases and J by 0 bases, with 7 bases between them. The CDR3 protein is CASGTSNTGELFF. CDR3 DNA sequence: TGTGCCAGCGGGACATCGAACACCGGGGAGCTGTTTTTT.

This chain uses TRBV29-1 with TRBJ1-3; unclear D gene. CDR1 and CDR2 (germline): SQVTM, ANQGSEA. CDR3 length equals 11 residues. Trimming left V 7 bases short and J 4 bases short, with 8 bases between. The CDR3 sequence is CSAAAGNTIYF. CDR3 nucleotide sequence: TGCAGCGCGGCAGCGGGAAACACCATATATTTT.

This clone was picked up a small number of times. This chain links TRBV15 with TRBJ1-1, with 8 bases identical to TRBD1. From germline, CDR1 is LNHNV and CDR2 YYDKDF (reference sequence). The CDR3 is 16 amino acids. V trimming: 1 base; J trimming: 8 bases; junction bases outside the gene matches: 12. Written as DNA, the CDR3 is TGTGCCACCAGCAGAGGGACAGGGAAGCTCGCGGGGGAAGCTTTCTTT. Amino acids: CATSRGTGKLAGEAFF.

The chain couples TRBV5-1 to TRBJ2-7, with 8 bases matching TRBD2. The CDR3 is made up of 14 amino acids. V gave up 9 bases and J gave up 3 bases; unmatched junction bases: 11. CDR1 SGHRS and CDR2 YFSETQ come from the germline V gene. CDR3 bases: TGCGCCATCGCGGGGGGTAGGGGCTTCTACGAGCAGTACTTC. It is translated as CAIAGGRGFYEQYF. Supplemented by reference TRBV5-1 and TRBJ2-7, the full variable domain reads KAGVTQTPRYLIKTRGQQVTLSCSPISGHRSVSWYQQTPGQGLQFLFEYFSETQRNKGNFPGRFSGRQFSNSRSEMNVSTLELGDSALYLCAIAGGRGFYEQYFGPGTRLTVT.

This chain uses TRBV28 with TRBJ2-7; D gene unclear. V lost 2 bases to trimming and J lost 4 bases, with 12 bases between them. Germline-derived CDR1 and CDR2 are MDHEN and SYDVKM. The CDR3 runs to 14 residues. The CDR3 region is CASSLLDTRYEQYF. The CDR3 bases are TGTGCCAGCAGTTTACTCGACACGAGATACGAGCAGTACTTC.

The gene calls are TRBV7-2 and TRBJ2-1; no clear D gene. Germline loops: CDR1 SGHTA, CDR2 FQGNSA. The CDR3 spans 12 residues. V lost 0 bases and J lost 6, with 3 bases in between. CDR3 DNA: TGTGCCAGCAGCTTAGCGGCCAATGAGCAGTTCTTC. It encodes CASSLAANEQFF.